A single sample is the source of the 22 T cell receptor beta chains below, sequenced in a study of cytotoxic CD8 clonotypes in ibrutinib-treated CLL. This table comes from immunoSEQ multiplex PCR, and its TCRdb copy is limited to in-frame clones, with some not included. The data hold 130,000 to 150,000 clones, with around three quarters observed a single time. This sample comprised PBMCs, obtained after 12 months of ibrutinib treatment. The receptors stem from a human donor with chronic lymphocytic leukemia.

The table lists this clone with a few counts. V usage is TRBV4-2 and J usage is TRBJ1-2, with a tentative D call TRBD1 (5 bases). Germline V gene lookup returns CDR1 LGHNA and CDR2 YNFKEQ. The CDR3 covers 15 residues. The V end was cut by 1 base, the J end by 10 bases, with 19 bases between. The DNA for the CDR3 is TGTGCCAGCAGCCAAGTCTTTGGGACTGAGAGCCTCTACACCTTC. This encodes CASSQVFGTESLYTF.

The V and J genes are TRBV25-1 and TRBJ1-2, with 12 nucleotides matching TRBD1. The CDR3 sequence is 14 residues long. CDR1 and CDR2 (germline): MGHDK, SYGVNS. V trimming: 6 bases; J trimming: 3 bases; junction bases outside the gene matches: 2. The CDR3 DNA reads TGTGCCAGCAGGGGACAGGGGGCGTACTATGGCTACACCTTC. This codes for CASRGQGAYYGYTF.

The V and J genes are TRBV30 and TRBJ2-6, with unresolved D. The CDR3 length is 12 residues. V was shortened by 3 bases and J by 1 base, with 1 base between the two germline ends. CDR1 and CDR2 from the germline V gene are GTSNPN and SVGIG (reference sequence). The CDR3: CAWRSGANVLTF. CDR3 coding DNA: TGTGCCTGGAGGTCTGGGGCCAACGTCCTGACTTTC. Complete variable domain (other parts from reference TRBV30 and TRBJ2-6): SQTIHQWPATLVQPVGSPLSLECTVEGTSNPNLYWYRQAAGRGLQLLFYSVGIGQISSEVPQNLSASRPQDRQFILSSKKLLLSDSGFYLCAWRSGANVLTFGAGSRLTVL.

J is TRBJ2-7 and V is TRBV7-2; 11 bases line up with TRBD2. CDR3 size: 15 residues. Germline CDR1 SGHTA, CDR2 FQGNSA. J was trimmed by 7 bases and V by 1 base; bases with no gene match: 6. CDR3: CASSLVTSGSREQYF. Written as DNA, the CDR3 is TGTGCCAGCAGCTTAGTCACTAGCGGGAGTCGGGAGCAGTACTTC.

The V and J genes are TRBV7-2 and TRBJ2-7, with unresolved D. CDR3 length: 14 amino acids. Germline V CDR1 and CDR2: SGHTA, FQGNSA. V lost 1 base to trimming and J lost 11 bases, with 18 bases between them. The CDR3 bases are TGTGCCAGCAGCTTAGTCCCCAGTTATAGTGCCAAGTACTTC. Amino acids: CASSLVPSYSAKYF.

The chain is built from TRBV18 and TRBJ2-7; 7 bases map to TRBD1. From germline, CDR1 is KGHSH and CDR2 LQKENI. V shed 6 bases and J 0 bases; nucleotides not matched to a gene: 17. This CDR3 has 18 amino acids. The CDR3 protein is CASSSQTDLDRASYEQYF. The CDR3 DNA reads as TGTGCCAGCTCGTCACAGACCGACCTCGACAGGGCCTCCTACGAGCAGTACTTC.

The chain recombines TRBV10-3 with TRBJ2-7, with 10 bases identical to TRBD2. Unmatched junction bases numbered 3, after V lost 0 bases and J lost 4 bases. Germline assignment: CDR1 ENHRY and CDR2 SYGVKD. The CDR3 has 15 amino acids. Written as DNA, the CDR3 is TGTGCCATCAGTGAGTCTAGCGGGAGGACATACGAGCAGTACTTC. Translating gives CAISESSGRTYEQYF.

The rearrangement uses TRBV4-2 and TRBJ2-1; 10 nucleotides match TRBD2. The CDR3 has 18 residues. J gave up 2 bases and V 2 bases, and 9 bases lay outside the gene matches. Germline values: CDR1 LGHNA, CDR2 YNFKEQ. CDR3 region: CASSQSPSGRVTYNEQFF. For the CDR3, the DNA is TGTGCCAGCAGCCAATCGCCCAGCGGGAGGGTGACCTACAATGAGCAGTTCTTC.

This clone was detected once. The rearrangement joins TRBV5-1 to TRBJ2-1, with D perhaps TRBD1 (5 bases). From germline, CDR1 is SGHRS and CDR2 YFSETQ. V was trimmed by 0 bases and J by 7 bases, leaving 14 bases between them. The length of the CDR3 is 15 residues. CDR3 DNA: TGCGCCAGCAGCTTGGTAGGGGCGCCGGGTAATGAGCAGTTCTTC. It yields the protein CASSLVGAPGNEQFF.

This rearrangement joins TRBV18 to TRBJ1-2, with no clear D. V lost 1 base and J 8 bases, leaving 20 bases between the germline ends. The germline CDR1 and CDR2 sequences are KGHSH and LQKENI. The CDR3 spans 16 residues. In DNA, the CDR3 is TGTGCCAGCTCACCACTATCTGGAAGACCAACGTCAGGCTACACCTTC. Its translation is CASSPLSGRPTSGYTF.

This chain's CDR3 is CAISESTSDSENTEAFF. CDR3 coding DNA: TGTGCCATCAGTGAGTCGACGTCTGACAGCGAGAACACTGAAGCTTTCTTT. V and J are TRBV10-3 and TRBJ1-1; D possibly corresponds to TRBD1 (5 bases). Trimming cost V 0 bases and J 1 base, with 15 bases left between them. The germline V gene encodes CDR1 ENHRY and CDR2 SYGVKD. The CDR3 covers 17 residues.

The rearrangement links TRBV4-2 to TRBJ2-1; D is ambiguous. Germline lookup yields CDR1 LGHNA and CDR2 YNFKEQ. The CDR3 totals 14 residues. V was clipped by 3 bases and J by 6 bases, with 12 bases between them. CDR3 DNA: TGTGCCAGCAGCCAGTACACTAAGGGCAATGAGCAGTTCTTC. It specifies CASSQYTKGNEQFF.

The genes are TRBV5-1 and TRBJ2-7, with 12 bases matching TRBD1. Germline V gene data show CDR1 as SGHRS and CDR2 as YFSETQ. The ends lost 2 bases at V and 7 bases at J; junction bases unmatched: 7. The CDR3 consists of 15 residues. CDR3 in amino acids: CASSLTGTGGNEQYF. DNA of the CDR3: TGCGCCAGCAGCTTAACCGGGACAGGGGGCAATGAGCAGTACTTC.

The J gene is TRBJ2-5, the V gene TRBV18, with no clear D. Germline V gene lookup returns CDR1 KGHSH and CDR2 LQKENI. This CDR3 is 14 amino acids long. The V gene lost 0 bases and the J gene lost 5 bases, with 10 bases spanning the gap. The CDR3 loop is CASSPPTSGETQYF. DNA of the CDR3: TGTGCCAGCTCACCACCGACTTCTGGCGAGACCCAGTACTTC.

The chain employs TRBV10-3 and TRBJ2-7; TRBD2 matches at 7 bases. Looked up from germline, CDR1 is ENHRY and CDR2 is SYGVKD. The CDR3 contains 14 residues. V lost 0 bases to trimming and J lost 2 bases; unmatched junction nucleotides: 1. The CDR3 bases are TGTGCCATCAGTGAGTCGGGGGGGACCTACGAGCAGTACTTC. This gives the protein CAISESGGTYEQYF.

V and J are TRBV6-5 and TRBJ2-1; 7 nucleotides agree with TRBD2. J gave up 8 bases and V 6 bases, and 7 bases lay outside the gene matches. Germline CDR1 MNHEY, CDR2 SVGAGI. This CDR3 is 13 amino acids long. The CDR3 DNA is TGTGCCAGCAGGGGGACTACCGGTCATGAGCAGTTCTTC. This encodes CASRGTTGHEQFF.

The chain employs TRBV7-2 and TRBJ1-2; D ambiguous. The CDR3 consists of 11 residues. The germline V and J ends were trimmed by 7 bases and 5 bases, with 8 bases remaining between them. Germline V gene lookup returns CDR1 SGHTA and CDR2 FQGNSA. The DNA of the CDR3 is TGTGCCAGCACAGACATTTATGGCTACACCTTC. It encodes CASTDIYGYTF.

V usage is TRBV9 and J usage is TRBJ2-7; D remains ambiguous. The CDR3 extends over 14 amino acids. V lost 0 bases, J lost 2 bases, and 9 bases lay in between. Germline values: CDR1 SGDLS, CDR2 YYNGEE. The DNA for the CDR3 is TGTGCCAGCAGCGTAGCTGCCACGGCCTACGAGCAGTACTTC. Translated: CASSVAATAYEQYF.

The CDR3 here is CASSSGSRSYNEQFF. CDR3 sequence (DNA): TGTGCCAGTAGTAGCGGGAGCAGGTCCTACAATGAGCAGTTCTTC. J is TRBJ2-1 and V is TRBV19; TRBD2 agrees at 7 bases. The CDR3 spans 15 residues. The V segment lost 4 bases and the J segment 1 base; nucleotides outside the gene matches: 4. The germline V gene encodes CDR1 LNHDA and CDR2 SQIVND (reference sequence).

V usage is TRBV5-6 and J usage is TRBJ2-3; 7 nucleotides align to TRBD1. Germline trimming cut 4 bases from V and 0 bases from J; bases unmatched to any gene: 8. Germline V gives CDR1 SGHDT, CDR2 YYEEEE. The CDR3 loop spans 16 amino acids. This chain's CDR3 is CASSGDSHPSTDTQYF. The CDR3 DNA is TGTGCCAGCAGCGGGGACAGTCACCCTAGCACAGATACGCAGTATTTT.

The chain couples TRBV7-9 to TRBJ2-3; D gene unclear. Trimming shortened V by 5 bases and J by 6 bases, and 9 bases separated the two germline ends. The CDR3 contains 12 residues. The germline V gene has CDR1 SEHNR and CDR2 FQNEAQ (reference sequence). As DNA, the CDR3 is TGTGCCAGCAGCCGCGAACGGGATACGCAGTATTTT. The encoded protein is CASSRERDTQYF.

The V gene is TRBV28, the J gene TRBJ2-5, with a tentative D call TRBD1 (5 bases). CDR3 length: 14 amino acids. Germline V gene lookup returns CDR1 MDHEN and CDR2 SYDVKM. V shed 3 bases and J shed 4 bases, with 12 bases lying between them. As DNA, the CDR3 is TGTGCCAGCAGTTTTGTGGGCCAGGGAGAGACCCAGTACTTC. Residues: CASSFVGQGETQYF.